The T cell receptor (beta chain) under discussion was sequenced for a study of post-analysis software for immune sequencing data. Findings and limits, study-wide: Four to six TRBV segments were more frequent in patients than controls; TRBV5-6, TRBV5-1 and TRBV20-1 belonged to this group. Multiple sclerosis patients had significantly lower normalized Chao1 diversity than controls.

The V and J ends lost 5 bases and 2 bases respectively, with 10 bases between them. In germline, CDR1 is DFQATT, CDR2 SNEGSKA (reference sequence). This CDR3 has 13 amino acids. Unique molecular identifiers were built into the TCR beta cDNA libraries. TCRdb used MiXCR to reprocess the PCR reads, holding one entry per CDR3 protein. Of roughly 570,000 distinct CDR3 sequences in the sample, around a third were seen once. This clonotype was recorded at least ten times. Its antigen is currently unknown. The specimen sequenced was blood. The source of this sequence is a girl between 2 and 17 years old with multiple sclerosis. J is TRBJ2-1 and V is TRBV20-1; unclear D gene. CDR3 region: CSAVESAYNEQFF. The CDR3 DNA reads TGCAGTGCTGTGGAGTCTGCCTACAATGAGCAGTTCTTC.